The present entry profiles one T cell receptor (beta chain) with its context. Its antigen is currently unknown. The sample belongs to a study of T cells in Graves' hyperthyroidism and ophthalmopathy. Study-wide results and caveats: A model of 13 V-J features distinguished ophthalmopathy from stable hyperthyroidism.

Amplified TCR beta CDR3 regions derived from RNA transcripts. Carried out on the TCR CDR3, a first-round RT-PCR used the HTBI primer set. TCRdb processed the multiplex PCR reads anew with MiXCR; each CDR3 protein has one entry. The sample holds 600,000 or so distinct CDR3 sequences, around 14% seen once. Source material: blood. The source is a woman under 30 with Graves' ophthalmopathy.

The CDR3 coding sequence is TGCAGTGCTAGACCGGGCGCAGGGAACACTGAAGCTTTCTTT. Its protein is CSARPGAGNTEAFF. The V gene is TRBV20-1, the J gene TRBJ1-1; D unclear. This CDR3 has 14 residues. V lost 2 bases to trimming and J lost 1 base, with 11 bases between them. Germline loops: CDR1 DFQATT, CDR2 SNEGSKA (reference sequence).